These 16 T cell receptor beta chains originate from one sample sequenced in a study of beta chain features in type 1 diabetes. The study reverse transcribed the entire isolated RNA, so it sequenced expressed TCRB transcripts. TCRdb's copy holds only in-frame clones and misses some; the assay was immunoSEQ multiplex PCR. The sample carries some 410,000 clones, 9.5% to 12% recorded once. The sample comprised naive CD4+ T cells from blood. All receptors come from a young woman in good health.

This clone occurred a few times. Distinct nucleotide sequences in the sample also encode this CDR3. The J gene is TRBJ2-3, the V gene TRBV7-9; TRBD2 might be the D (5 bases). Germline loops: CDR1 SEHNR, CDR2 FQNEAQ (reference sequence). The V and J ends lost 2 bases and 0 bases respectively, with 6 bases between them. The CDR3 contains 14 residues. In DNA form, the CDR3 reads TGTGCCAGCAGCTTACGGGATAGCACAGATACGCAGTATTTT. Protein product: CASSLRDSTDTQYF.

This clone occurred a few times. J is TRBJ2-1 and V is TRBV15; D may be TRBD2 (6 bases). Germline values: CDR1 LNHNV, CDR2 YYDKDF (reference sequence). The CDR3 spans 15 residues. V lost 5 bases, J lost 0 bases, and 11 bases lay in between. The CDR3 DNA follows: TGTGCCACCAGCCCTCAGACTAGCTCCTACAATGAGCAGTTCTTC. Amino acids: CATSPQTSSYNEQFF.

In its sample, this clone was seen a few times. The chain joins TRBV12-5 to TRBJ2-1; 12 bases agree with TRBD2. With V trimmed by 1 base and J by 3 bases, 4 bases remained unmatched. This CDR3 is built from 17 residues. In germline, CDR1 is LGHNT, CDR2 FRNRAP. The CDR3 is CASGLGRTSGNYNEQFF. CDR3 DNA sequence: TGTGCTAGTGGTTTGGGCCGGACTAGCGGGAACTACAATGAGCAGTTCTTC. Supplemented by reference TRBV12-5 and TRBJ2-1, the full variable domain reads DARVTQTPRHKVTEMGQEVTMRCQPILGHNTVFWYRQTMMQGLELLAYFRNRAPLDDSGMPKDRFSAEMPDATLATLKIQPSEPRDSAVYFCASGLGRTSGNYNEQFFGPGTRLTVL.

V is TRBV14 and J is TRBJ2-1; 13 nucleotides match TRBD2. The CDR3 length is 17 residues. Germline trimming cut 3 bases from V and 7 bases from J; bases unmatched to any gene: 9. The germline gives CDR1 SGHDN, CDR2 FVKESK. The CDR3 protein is CASSHPRTSGSLNEQFF. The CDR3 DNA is TGTGCCAGCAGCCACCCCCGGACTAGCGGGAGTTTAAATGAGCAGTTCTTC.

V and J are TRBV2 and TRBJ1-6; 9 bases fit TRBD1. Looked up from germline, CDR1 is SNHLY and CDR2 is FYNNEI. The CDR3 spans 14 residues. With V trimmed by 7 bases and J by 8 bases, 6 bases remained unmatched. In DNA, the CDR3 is TGTGCCAGCAAGCGGACAGGGGCATATTCACCCCTCCACTTT. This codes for CASKRTGAYSPLHF.

CDR3 coding DNA: TGTGCCAGCACAGCGGGACAGATGTACCAAGAGACCCAGTACTTC. Translating gives CASTAGQMYQETQYF. V gene TRBV2 combines with J gene TRBJ2-5; D could derive from TRBD1 or TRBD2 (7 bases each). The V end was cut by 7 bases, the J end by 0 bases, with 15 bases between. This CDR3 comprises 15 residues. The germline V gene has CDR1 SNHLY and CDR2 FYNNEI.

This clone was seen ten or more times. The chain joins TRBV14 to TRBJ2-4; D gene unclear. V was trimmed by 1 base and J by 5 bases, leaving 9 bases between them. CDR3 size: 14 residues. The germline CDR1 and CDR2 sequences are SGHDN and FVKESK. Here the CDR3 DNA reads TGTGCCAGCAGCCAAGTGGGCAGAGAAAACATTCAGTACTTC. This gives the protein CASSQVGRENIQYF.

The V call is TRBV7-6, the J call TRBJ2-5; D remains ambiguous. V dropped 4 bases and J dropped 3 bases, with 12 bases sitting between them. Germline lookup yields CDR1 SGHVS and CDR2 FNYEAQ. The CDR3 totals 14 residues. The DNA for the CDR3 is TGTGCCAGCAGCTCTCATGTTAGGAAAGAGACCCAGTACTTC. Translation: CASSSHVRKETQYF.

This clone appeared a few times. CDR3 coding DNA: TGTGCCAGCAGCTTAGTTCAATGGCGGGAGGGCACAGATACGCAGTATTTT. Encoded protein: CASSLVQWREGTDTQYF. The rearrangement links TRBV7-9 to TRBJ2-3, with 8 positions matching TRBD2. CDR3 length equals 17 residues. Germline V gives CDR1 SEHNR, CDR2 FQNEAQ (reference sequence). V shed 1 base, J shed 1 base, and the junction held 7 bases outside the gene matches. Full variable domain (outside the CDR3, taken from reference TRBV7-9 and TRBJ2-3): DTGVSQNPRHKITKRGQNVTFRCDPISEHNRLYWYRQTLGQGPEFLTYFQNEAQLEKSRLLSDRFSAERPKGSFSTLEIQRTEQGDSAMYLCASSLVQWREGTDTQYFGPGTRLTVL.

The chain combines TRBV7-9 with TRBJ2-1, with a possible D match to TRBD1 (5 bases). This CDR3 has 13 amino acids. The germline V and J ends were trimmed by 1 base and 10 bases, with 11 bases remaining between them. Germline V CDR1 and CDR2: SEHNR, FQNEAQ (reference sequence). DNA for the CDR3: TGTGCCAGCAGCTTAGGCAAAAAGGGGGAGCAGTTCTTC. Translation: CASSLGKKGEQFF.

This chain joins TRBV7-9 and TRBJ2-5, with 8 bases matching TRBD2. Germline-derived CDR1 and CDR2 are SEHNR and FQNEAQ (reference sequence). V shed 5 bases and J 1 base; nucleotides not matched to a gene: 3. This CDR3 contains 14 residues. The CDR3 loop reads CASSILAVQETQYF. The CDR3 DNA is TGTGCCAGCAGCATACTAGCGGTCCAAGAGACCCAGTACTTC.

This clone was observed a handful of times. This CDR3 is CASSVGTSPFNEKLFF. In DNA, the CDR3 is TGTGCCAGCAGCGTAGGGACCAGTCCTTTTAATGAAAAACTGTTTTTT. The chain employs TRBV9 and TRBJ1-4; D is ambiguous. The CDR3 runs to 16 residues. V lost 0 bases and J lost 4, with 13 bases in between. Germline CDR1 is SGDLS and CDR2 is YYNGEE. The whole variable domain, remainder taken from reference TRBV9 and TRBJ1-4, is DSGVTQTPKHLITATGQRVTLRCSPRSGDLSVYWYQQSLDQGLQFLIQYYNGEERAKGNILERFSAQQFPDLHSELNLSSLELGDSALYFCASSVGTSPFNEKLFFGSGTQLSVL.

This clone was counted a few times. The CDR3 is CASSDQAGPYNEQFF. The CDR3 nucleotides are TGTGCCAGCAGCGATCAAGCGGGCCCCTACAATGAGCAGTTCTTC. V is TRBV7-3 and J is TRBJ2-1; maybe TRBD2 (6 bases). Germline lookup yields CDR1 SGHTA and CDR2 FQGTGA. V was cut by 5 bases and J by 2 bases, with 13 bases left in between. The CDR3 sequence is 15 residues long.

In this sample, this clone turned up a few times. CDR3 nucleotides: TGTGCCAGCAGCCTGACAGGGGATAGCAATCAGCCCCAGCATTTT. It codes for CASSLTGDSNQPQHF. The rearrangement uses TRBV7-9 and TRBJ1-5; 8 bases line up with TRBD1. The CDR3 covers 15 residues. Germline-derived CDR1 and CDR2 are SEHNR and FQNEAQ (reference sequence). V shed 5 bases, J shed 0 bases, and the junction held 3 bases outside the gene matches.

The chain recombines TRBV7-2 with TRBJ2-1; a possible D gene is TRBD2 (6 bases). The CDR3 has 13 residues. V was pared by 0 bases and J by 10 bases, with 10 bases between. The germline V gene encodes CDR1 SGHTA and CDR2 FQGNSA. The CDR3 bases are TGTGCCAGCAGCTTAGCCATAGCGGAAGAGCAGTTCTTC. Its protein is CASSLAIAEEQFF. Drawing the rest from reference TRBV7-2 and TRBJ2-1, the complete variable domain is GAGVSQSPSNKVTEKGKDVELRCDPISGHTALYWYRQSLGQGLEFLIYFQGNSAPDKSGLPSDRFSAERTGGSVSTLTIQRTQQEDSAVYLCASSLAIAEEQFFGPGTRLTVL.

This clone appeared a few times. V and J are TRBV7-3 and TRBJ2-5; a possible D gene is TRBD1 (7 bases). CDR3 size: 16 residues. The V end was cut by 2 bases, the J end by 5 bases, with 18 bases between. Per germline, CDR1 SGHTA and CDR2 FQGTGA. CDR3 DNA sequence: TGTGCCAGCAGCTTAGCTTACGGAGGGGGCGGGGAGACCCAGTACTTC. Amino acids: CASSLAYGGGGETQYF. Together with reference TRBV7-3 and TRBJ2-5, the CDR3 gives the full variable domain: GAGVSQTPSNKVTEKGKYVELRCDPISGHTALYWYRQSLGQGPEFLIYFQGTGAADDSGLPNDRFFAVRPEGSVSTLKIQRTERGDSAVYLCASSLAYGGGGETQYFGPGTRLLVL.